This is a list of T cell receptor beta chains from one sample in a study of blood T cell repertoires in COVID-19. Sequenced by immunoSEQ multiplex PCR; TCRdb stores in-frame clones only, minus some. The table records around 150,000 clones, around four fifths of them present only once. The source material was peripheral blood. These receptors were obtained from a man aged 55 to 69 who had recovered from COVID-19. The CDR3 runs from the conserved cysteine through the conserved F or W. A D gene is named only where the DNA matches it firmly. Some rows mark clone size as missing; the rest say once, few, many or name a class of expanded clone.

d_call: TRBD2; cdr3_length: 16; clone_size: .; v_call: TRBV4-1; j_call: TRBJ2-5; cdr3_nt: TGCGCCAGCAGCCAAGATCGGGCGGGAGAGTTGGAGACCCAGTACTTC; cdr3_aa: CASSQDRAGELETQYF
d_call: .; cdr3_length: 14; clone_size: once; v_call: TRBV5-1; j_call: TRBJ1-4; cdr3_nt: TGCGCCAGCAGCTTGGGGACTGCAAATGAAAAACTGTTTTTT; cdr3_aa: CASSLGTANEKLFF
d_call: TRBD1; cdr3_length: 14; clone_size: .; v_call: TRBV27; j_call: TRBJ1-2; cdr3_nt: TGTGCCAGCAGTCCCCCCCACAGGGGCTATGGCTACACCTTC; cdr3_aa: CASSPPHRGYGYTF
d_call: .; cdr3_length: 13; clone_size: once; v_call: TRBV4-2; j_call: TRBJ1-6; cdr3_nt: TGTGCCAGCAGCCAAGAAACAGGACCACCCCTCCACTTT; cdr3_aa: CASSQETGPPLHF
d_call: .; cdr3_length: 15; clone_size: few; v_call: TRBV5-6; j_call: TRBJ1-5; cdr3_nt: TGTGCCAGCAGCTTGGGGGTGACAAGCAATCAGCCCCAGCATTTT; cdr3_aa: CASSLGVTSNQPQHF
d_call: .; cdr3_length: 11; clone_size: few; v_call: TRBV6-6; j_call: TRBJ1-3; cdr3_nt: TGTGCCAGCAGACTTGGAAACACCATATATTTT; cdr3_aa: CASRLGNTIYF
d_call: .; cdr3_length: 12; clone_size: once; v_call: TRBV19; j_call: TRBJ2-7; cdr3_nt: TGTGCCACGTCGGCGGGATCCTACGAGCAGTACTTC; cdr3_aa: CATSAGSYEQYF
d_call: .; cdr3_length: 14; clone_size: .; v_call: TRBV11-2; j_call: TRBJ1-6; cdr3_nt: TGTGCCAGCAGCCAGGTGGAGGGAAATTCACCCCTCCACTTT; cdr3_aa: CASSQVEGNSPLHF
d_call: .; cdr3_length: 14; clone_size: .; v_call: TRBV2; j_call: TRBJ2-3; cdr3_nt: TGTGCCAGCAGTGTGCAGGGAACCACAGATACGCAGTATTTT; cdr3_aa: CASSVQGTTDTQYF
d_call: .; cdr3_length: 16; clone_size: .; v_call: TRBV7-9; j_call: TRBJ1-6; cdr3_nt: TGTGCCAGCAGCTTAGCCGGGGGGCGCGTGGATTCACCCCTCCACTTT; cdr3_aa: CASSLAGGRVDSPLHF
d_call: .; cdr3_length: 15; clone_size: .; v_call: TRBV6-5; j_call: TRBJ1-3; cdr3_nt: TGTGCCAGCAGCCGAGGCAGGGCCTCAGGAAACACCATATATTTT; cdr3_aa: CASSRGRASGNTIYF
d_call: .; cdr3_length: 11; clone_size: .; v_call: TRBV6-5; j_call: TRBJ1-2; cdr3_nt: TGTGCCAGCAGCGGGGGGCGGGGCTACACCTTC; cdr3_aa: CASSGGRGYTF
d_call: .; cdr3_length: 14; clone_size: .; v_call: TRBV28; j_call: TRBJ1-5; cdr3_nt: TGTGCCAGCAGTCAACAGGTGGGCCCTCAGCCCCAGCATTTT; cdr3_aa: CASSQQVGPQPQHF
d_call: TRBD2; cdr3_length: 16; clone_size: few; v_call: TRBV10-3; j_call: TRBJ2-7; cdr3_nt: TGTGCCATCAGTGAGTCGGGACTGGCCGGGGGGTACGAGCAGTACTTC; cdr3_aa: CAISESGLAGGYEQYF
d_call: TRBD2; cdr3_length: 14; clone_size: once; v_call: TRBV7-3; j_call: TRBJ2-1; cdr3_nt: TGTGCCAGCAGCAGGACTAGTATAAGCAATGAGCAGTTCTTC; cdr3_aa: CASSRTSISNEQFF
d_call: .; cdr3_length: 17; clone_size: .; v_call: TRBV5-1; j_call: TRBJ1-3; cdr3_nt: TGCGCCAGCAGCTTGATGGGGGGGACACCCTCTGGAAACACCATATATTTT; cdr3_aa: CASSLMGGTPSGNTIYF
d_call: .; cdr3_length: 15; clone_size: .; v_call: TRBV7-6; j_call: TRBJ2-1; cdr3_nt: TGTGCCAGCAGCTTAGCGGGGGGATATTACAATGAGCAGTTCTTC; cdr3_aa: CASSLAGGYYNEQFF
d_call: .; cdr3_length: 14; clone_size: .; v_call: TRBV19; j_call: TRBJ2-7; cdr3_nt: TGTGCCAGTAGGGAACAGACTAGCTCCTACGAGCAGTACTTC; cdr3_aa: CASREQTSSYEQYF
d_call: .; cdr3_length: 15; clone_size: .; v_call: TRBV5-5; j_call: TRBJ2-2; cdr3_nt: TGTGCCAGCAGATCGGAGACGGGGTACACCGGGGAGCTGTTTTTT; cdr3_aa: CASRSETGYTGELFF
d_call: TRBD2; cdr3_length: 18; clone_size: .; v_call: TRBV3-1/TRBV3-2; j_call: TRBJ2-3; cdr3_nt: TGTGCCAGCAGCCAAGATTATGGAGCGGGGGGCCGGGGGGATACGCAGTATTTT; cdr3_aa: CASSQDYGAGGRGDTQYF
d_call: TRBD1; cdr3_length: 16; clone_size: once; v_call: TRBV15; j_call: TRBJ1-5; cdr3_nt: TGTGCCACCAGTCGAGGGACAGTGAATAGCAATCAGCCCCAGCATTTT; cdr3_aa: CATSRGTVNSNQPQHF
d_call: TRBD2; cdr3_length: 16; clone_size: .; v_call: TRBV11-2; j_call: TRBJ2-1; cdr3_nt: TGTGCCAGCAGCTTAAACCTAGCGGGGGGGCCTGGGGAGCAGTTCTTC; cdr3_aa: CASSLNLAGGPGEQFF
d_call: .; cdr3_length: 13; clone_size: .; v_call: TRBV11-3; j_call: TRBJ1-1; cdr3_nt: TGTGCCAGCAGCCCCTCCCCGGGGGAAGCAGCTTTCTTT; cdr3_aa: CASSPSPGEAAFF
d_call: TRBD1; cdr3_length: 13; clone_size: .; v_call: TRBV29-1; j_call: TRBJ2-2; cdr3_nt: TGCAGCGTTTCACACAGGGGCACCGGGGAGCTGTTTTTT; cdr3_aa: CSVSHRGTGELFF
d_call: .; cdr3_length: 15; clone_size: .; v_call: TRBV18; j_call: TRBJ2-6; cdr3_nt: TGTGCCAGCTCCTTGGGGGGTGCTGGGGCCAACGTCCTGACTTTC; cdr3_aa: CASSLGGAGANVLTF
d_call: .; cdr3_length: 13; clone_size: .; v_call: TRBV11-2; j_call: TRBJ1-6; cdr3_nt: TGTGCCAGCAGCTTCCAAGAGAATTCACCCCTCCACTTT; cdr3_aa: CASSFQENSPLHF
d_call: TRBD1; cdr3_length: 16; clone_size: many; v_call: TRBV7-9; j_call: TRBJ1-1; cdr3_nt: TGTGCCAGCAGCTTCTTGGACAGGGTTAGGGACACTGAAGCTTTCTTT; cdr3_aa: CASSFLDRVRDTEAFF
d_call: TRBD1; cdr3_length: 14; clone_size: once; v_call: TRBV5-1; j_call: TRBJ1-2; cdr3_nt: TGCGCCAGCAGCTCTATTCAGGGGGCTGGTGGCTACACCTTC; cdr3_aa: CASSSIQGAGGYTF
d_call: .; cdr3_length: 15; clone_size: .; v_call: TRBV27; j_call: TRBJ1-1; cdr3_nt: TGTGCCAGCAGTTTATCGTTTGGGGTGGGAGGTGAAGCTTTCTTT; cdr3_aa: CASSLSFGVGGEAFF
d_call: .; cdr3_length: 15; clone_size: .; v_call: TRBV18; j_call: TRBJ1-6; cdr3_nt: TGTGCCAGCTCCCCTAGTGGAGGAGAGTATTCACCCCTCCACTTT; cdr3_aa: CASSPSGGEYSPLHF
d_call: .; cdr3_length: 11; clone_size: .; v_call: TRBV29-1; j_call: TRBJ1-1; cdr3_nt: TGCAGCGTGGGAGGGGGGGCTGAAGCTTTCTTT; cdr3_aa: CSVGGGAEAFF
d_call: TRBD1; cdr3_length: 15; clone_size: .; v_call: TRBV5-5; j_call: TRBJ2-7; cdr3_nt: TGTGCCAGCAGCTTGGGGACAGGGACTTACTACGAGCAGTACTTC; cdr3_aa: CASSLGTGTYYEQYF
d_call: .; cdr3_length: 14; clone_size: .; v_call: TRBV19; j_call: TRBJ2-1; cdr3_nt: TGTGCCAGTAGTATCGGGGTAGCGAACAATGAGCAGTTCTTC; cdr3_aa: CASSIGVANNEQFF
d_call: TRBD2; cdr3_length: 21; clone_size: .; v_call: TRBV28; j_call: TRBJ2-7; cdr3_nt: TGTGCCAGCAGTTTATTTGCAGGACACTTACGCCGCGGGAGTGCCGCCTACGAGCAGTACTTC; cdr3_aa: CASSLFAGHLRRGSAAYEQYF
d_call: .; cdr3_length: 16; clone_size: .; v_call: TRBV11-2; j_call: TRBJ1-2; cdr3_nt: TGTGCCAGCAGCTTAGGGGTGGGGGCCCCCAACTATGGCTACACCTTC; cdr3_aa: CASSLGVGAPNYGYTF
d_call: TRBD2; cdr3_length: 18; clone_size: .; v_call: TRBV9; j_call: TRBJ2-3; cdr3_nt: TGTGCCAGCAGCGTTATGCTACCAGGACTAGCGGGGGTAGATACGCAGTATTTT; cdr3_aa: CASSVMLPGLAGVDTQYF
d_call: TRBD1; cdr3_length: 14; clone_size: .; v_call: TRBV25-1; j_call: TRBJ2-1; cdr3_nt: TGTGCCAGCAGTTCTGGGACAGGGCGTGATGAGCAGTTCTTC; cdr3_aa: CASSSGTGRDEQFF
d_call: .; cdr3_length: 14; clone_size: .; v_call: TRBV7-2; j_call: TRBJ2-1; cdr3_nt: TGTGCCAGTACCTCCGACAGATATTACAATGAGCAGTTCTTC; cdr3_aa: CASTSDRYYNEQFF
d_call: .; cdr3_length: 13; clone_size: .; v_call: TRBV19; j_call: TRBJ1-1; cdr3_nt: TGTGCCAGTAATACCCAGGGATGGACTGAAGCTTTCTTT; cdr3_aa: CASNTQGWTEAFF
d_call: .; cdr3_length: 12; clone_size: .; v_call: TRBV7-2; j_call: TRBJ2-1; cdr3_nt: TGTGCCAGCAGCCCAGGATACAATGAGCAGTTCTTC; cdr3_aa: CASSPGYNEQFF
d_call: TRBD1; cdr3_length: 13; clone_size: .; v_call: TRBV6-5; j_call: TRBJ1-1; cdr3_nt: TGTGCCAGCATTCCGGGACAGGGGGTCTTGGCTTTCTTT; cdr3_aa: CASIPGQGVLAFF